The 13 T cell receptor beta chains presented below share a single source sample, sequenced in a study of vaccination effects on CD4 cells after COVID-19. Sequenced by immunoSEQ multiplex PCR; TCRdb stores in-frame clones only, minus some. The sample carries tens of thousands of clones, more than 60% recorded once. Their recognized antigens are unknown. Antigen-specific CD4+ T cells were first expanded with viral peptide pools by the ViraFEST assay and only then sequenced. Isolation of CD4+ T cells took place after about nine days of culture. None of the vaccinated had previously contracted SARS-CoV-2, and their nucleocapsid antibodies tested negative. The specimen comprised CD4+ T cells from PBMCs cultured with SARS-CoV-2 spike peptides, sampled before COVID-19 vaccination. These receptors were collected from a human donor who received a COVID-19 vaccine.

This clone was recorded once. The gene calls are TRBV19 and TRBJ1-5; 9 bases line up with TRBD1. The length of the CDR3 is 13 residues. J lost 5 bases, V lost 10 bases, and 6 bases had no gene match. Germline CDR1 reads LNHDA; CDR2 reads SQIVND (reference sequence). The CDR3 loop is CATSGQGYQPQHF. The DNA of the CDR3 is TGTGCCACCTCGGGACAGGGTTATCAGCCCCAGCATTTT.

The chain is built from TRBV5-1 and TRBJ2-2; 10 bases agree with TRBD1. From germline, CDR1 is SGHRS and CDR2 YFSETQ. This CDR3 is built from 16 residues. The V and J ends lost 7 bases and 4 bases, in that order; junction bases with no gene match: 10. CDR3 DNA: TGCGCCAGCGGACCCGGGGACAGGGGTTTCACCGGGGAGCTGTTTTTT. Residues: CASGPGDRGFTGELFF.

In regard to this clone: One end of the junction fails to match germline, which may point to a read error. The chain combines TRBV5-6 with TRBJ2-2; 9 bases agree with TRBD2. CDR3 length: 17 amino acids. The germline gives CDR1 SGHDT, CDR2 YYEEEE. The CDR3 region has the DNA TGTGCCAGCACCCAGGCCGAGCGGGAGGCCCAACACCGGGGAGCTGTTTTT. Its translation: CASTQAEREAQHRGAVF.

The gene calls are TRBV4-1 and TRBJ2-7, with D unclear. The V gene's germline CDR1 is MGHRA and CDR2 YSYEKL. The CDR3 is 13 amino acids. V was cut by 1 base and J by 4 bases, with 8 bases left in between. In nucleotides, the CDR3 is TGCGCCAGCAGCCAAGCAGGACCTTACGAGCAGTACTTC. Its translation: CASSQAGPYEQYF.

This rearrangement joins TRBV3-1 (or the pseudogene TRBV3-2) to TRBJ2-3; D remains ambiguous. The length of the CDR3 is 15 residues. Germline values: CDR1 LGHDT, CDR2 YNNKEL (reference sequence). Trimming removed 0 bases from V and 1 base from J, with 8 bases in between. CDR3 amino acids: CASSQDGAGTDTQYF. The CDR3 DNA reads as TGTGCCAGCAGCCAAGATGGCGCTGGCACAGATACGCAGTATTTT.

This chain uses TRBV2 with TRBJ1-1, with D uncertain. The CDR3 loop spans 12 amino acids. Trimming stripped 11 bases from V and 7 bases from J, with 17 bases between. CDR1 SNHLY and CDR2 FYNNEI come from the germline V gene. This CDR3 is CALVQTRGEAFF. CDR3 nucleotide sequence: TGTGCCTTAGTACAGACACGGGGTGAAGCTTTCTTT.

The chain is built from TRBV7-2 and TRBJ2-3; no clear D. Germline CDR1 reads SGHTA; CDR2 reads FQGNSA. The CDR3 runs to 15 residues. The germline V and J ends were trimmed by 1 base and 2 bases, with 10 bases remaining between them. The CDR3 protein is CASSLEQTPTDTQYF. For the CDR3, the DNA is TGTGCCAGCAGCTTAGAACAGACGCCCACAGATACGCAGTATTTT.

The rearrangement links TRBV5-4 to TRBJ1-1, with D uncertain. This CDR3 is 12 amino acids long. CDR1 and CDR2 (germline): SGHNT, YYREEE (reference sequence). The germline V and J ends were trimmed by 4 bases and 5 bases, with 9 bases remaining between them. CDR3 in amino acids: CASSVGRTEAFF. The DNA of the CDR3 is TGTGCCAGCAGCGTAGGGCGGACTGAAGCTTTCTTT.

The DNA of the CDR3 is TGCAGCGTTTACGGACTAGCGGGTTCCTACGAGCAGTACTTC. Translating gives CSVYGLAGSYEQYF. The gene calls are TRBV29-1 and TRBJ2-7; 11 bases are a match to TRBD2. Germline V gives CDR1 SQVTM, CDR2 ANQGSEA. Unmatched junction bases numbered 4, after V lost 5 bases and J lost 1 base. This CDR3 has 14 amino acids.

The chain recombines TRBV5-4 with TRBJ1-2; D is uncertain. In germline, CDR1 is SGHNT, CDR2 YYREEE (reference sequence). The CDR3 is 14 amino acids. V was pared by 1 base and J by 2 bases, with 9 bases between. CDR3 sequence (DNA): TGTGCCAGCAGCTTGAGTAAGGGCAACTATGGCTACACCTTC. Translating it yields CASSLSKGNYGYTF.

V and J are TRBV19 and TRBJ2-5; D tentatively reads TRBD1 or TRBD2 (5 bases each). Per the germline V gene, CDR1 is LNHDA and CDR2 is SQIVND (reference sequence). The CDR3 length is 15 residues. The ends were cut back, 3 bases at V and 5 bases at J, with 16 bases in the middle. CDR3 nucleotides: TGTGCCAGTAGTATTAGGAGGTCCAGGGCGGAGACCCAGTACTTC. This sequence encodes CASSIRRSRAETQYF.

This sequence joins TRBV15 and TRBJ2-3, with 12 bases fitting TRBD2. With V trimmed by 0 bases and J by 4 bases, 5 bases remained unmatched. CDR1 is LNHNV, CDR2 YYDKDF, per germline (reference sequence). The CDR3 extends over 17 amino acids. As DNA, the CDR3 is TGTGCCACCAGCAGAGATCCTAGCGGGGGGGCCTCAGATACGCAGTATTTT. Translation gives CATSRDPSGGASDTQYF.

About this clone: At one end, the junction sequence differs from germline, possibly due to a read error. Distinct nucleotide sequences in the sample also encode this CDR3. The chain combines TRBV6-2 or TRBV6-3 with TRBJ1-1; D uncertain. This CDR3 region has 18 residues. Germline V gene data show CDR1 as MNHEY and CDR2 as SVGEGT. The CDR3 reads CASSWVRAAGRRNTEAFF. The CDR3, as DNA: TGTGCCAGCAGTTGGGTAAGGGCCGCGGGCCGGAGGAACACTGAAGCCTTCTTT.